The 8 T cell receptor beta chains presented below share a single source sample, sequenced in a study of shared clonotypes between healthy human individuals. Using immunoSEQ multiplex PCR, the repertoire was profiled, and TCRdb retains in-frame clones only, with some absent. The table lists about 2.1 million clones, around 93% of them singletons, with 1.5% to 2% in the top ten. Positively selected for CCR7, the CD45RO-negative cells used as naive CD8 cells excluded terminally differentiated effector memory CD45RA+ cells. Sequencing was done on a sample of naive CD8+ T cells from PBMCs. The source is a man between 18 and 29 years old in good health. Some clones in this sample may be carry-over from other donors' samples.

This CDR3 is CASSWPEQYF. For the CDR3, the DNA is TGTGCCAGCAGTTGGCCCGAGCAGTACTTC. The rearrangement uses TRBV27 and TRBJ2-7, with unresolved D. The CDR3 has 10 amino acids. V was trimmed by 4 bases and J by 6 bases, leaving 4 bases between them. Germline CDR1 and CDR2: MNHEY and SMNVEV (reference sequence).

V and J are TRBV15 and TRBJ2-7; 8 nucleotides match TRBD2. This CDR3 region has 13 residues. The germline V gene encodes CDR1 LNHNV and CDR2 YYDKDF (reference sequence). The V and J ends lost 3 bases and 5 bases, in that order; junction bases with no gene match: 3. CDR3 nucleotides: TGTGCCACCAGCAGGGGACTAGTCGACGAGCAGTACTTC. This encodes CATSRGLVDEQYF.

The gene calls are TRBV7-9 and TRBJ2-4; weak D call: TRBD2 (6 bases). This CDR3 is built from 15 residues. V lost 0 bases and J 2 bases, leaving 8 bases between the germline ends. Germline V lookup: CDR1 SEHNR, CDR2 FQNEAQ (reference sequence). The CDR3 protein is CASSLAAGTKNIQYF. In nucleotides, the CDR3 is TGTGCCAGCAGCTTAGCTGCGGGAACCAAAAACATTCAGTACTTC.

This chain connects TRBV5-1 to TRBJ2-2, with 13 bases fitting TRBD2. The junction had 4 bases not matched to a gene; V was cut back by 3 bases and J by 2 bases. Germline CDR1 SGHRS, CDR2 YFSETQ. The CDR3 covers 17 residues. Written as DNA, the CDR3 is TGCGCCAGCAGCTCTACTAGCGGGAGGGCCAACACCGGGGAGCTGTTTTTT. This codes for CASSSTSGRANTGELFF.

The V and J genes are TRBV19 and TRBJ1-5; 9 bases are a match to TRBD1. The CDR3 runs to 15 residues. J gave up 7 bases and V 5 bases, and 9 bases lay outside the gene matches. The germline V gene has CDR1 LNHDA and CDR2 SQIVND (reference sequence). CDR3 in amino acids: CASSSNRGLRQPQHF. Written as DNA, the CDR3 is TGTGCCAGTAGTTCTAACAGGGGGCTACGGCAGCCCCAGCATTTT.

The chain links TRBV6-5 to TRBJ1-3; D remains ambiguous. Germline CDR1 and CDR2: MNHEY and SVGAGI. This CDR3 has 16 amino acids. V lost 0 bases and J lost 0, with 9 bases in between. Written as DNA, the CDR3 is TGTGCCAGCAGTTACTCAATCCTACACTCTGGAAACACCATATATTTT. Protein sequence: CASSYSILHSGNTIYF.

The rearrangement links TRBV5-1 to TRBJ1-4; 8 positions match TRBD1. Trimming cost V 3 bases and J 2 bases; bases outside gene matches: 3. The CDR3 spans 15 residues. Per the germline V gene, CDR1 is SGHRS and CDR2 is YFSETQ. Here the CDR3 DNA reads TGCGCCAGCAGCTCGGACAGGGCTACTAATGAAAAACTGTTTTTT. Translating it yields CASSSDRATNEKLFF.

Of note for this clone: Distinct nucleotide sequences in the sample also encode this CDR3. CDR3 in amino acids: CSVGGNTGELFF. CDR3 bases: TGCAGCGTTGGGGGGAACACCGGGGAGCTGTTTTTT. This sequence joins TRBV29-1 and TRBJ2-2, with no clear D. Germline V gene data show CDR1 as SQVTM and CDR2 as ANQGSEA. V was trimmed by 4 bases and J by 1 base, leaving 4 bases between them. This CDR3 spans 12 amino acids.